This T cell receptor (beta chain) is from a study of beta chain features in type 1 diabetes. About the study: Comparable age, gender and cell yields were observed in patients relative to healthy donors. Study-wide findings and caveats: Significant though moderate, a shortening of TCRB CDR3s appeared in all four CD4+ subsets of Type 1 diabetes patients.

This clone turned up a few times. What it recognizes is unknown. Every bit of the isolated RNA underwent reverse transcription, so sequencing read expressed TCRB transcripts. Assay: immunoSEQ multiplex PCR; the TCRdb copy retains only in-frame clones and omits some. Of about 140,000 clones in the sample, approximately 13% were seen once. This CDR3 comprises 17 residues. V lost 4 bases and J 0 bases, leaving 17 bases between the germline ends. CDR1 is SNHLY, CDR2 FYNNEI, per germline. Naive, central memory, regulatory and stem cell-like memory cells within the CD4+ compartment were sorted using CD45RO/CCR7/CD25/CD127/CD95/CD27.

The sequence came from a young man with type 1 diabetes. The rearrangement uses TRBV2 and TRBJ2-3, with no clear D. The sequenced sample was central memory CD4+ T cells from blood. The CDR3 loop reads CASSGQPYLLSTDTQYF. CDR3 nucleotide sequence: TGTGCCAGCAGTGGACAACCATACTTACTTAGCACAGATACGCAGTATTTT.